This T cell receptor (beta chain) derives from a study of blood T cells in healthy people across ages. Study-level background: Template switching recovered approximately one barcoded beta molecule for every two T cells.

Findings of the study overall: A roughly linear age-dependent decrease characterized TCR beta diversity per million T cells.

This clonotype was seen only a few times. What it recognizes is unknown. Every sample gave at least 5 micrograms of total RNA when it was extracted. The CDR3 runs 14 residues. J gave up 8 bases and V 5 bases, and 8 bases lay outside the gene matches. The germline V gene encodes CDR1 SGHTA and CDR2 FQGNSA. The second PCR ran roughly 7 to 12 cycles with a sample-barcoded 5' primer and J-beta primers. Every sample produced at least 3 million CDR3-containing paired-end reads. TCRdb processed the 5' RACE reads anew with MiXCR; each CDR3 protein has one entry. The sample contains hundreds of thousands of distinct CDR3 sequences, around 43% of which appear only once.

The clonotype was recovered from an elderly man in good health. The sequencing input was blood. This sequence joins TRBV7-2 and TRBJ2-1; 8 bases match TRBD1. The chain's CDR3 is CASSPWTGRDEQFF. The DNA of the CDR3 is TGTGCCAGCAGCCCCTGGACAGGGCGGGATGAGCAGTTCTTC.